This paragraph reports one T cell receptor beta chain. This sample stems from a study of cytomegalovirus exposure and HLA in healthy donors. PCR was performed using 60 Vbeta and 13 Jbeta primers. Here immunoSEQ multiplex PCR was the method, and the copy in TCRdb shows in-frame clones only, minus some. Among 150,000 to 200,000 clones listed, about four fifths were seen once. The CDR3 runs to 15 residues. Germline CDR1 reads SEHNR; CDR2 reads FQNEAQ (reference sequence). J was trimmed by 4 bases and V by 3 bases; bases with no gene match: 5. The gene calls are TRBV7-9 and TRBJ2-7; 11 bases are a match to TRBD2. Source material: PBMCs. The sequence was collected from a woman aged 18-30 years in good health and CMV-seropositive. CDR3 coding DNA: TGTGCCAGCAGCTTGCTAGCGGGGGGACTGTACGAGCAGTACTTC. This codes for CASSLLAGGLYEQYF.